This entry lists 13 T cell receptor beta chains sequenced from one sample in a study of control samples from healthy donors and cancer patients. TCRdb keeps only in-frame clones here, not all; method: immunoSEQ multiplex PCR. The repertoire holds about 130,000 clones, with roughly 94% as singletons. The sequencing input was PBMCs. The origin of the receptors is a man in his fifties or sixties with colorectal cancer.

The chain is built from TRBV5-6 and TRBJ2-7, with D unresolved. V lost 2 bases and J 0 bases, leaving 0 bases between the germline ends. The CDR3 totals 11 residues. From germline, CDR1 is SGHDT and CDR2 YYEEEE. The chain's CDR3 is CASSFSYEQYF. The CDR3 coding sequence is TGTGCCAGCAGCTTCTCCTACGAGCAGTACTTC.

This clone has only one observation. The gene calls are TRBV2 and TRBJ1-3; D not certain. V lost 7 bases and J lost 0, with 7 bases in between. The CDR3 has 13 amino acids. Germline assignment: CDR1 SNHLY and CDR2 FYNNEI. The CDR3 region has the DNA TGTGCCAGCAAGGTAGACTCTGGAAACACCATATATTTT. This sequence encodes CASKVDSGNTIYF.

J is TRBJ2-1 and V is TRBV5-1; D unresolved. Germline V CDR1 and CDR2: SGHRS, YFSETQ. The V end was cut by 3 bases, the J end by 4 bases, with 2 bases between. This CDR3 region has 11 residues. The chain's CDR3 is CASSSYNEQFF. The CDR3 nucleotides are TGCGCCAGCAGCTCTTACAATGAGCAGTTCTTC.

The chain is built from TRBV27 and TRBJ1-5; D is unresolved. The CDR3 is made up of 16 amino acids. V lost 3 bases and J 6 bases, leaving 18 bases between the germline ends. Per germline, CDR1 MNHEY and CDR2 SMNVEV (reference sequence). This CDR3 reads CASSFTTPLDIQPQHF. For the CDR3, the DNA is TGTGCCAGCAGTTTCACGACCCCCCTTGACATTCAGCCCCAGCATTTT.

The J gene is TRBJ1-1, the V gene TRBV6-2 or TRBV6-3; no reliable D call. Trimming shortened V by 0 bases and J by 6 bases, and 8 bases separated the two germline ends. Germline CDR1 reads MNHEY; CDR2 reads SVGEGT. CDR3 length: 13 amino acids. Here the CDR3 DNA reads TGTGCCAGCAGTTACTCGGTGGTCCCTGAAGCTTTCTTT. Residues: CASSYSVVPEAFF.

V gene TRBV25-1 combines with J gene TRBJ1-2, with D perhaps TRBD1 (5 bases). The CDR3 runs 14 residues. Trimming removed 3 bases from V and 4 bases from J, with 12 bases in between. Germline CDR1 MGHDK, CDR2 SYGVNS. CDR3 sequence (DNA): TGTGCCAGCAGTGAGCTCGACAGAACCTATGGCTACACCTTC. Amino acids: CASSELDRTYGYTF.

The chain employs TRBV30 and TRBJ1-1, with unresolved D. Looked up from germline, CDR1 is GTSNPN and CDR2 is SVGIG (reference sequence). V lost 2 bases and J lost 5, with 15 bases in between. This CDR3 has 14 amino acids. CDR3: CAWSRRLGRTEAFF. The CDR3 DNA reads TGTGCCTGGAGTAGGAGATTGGGTCGGACTGAAGCTTTCTTT.

V and J are TRBV2 and TRBJ1-5, with 8 positions matching TRBD1. Germline V gene sequence: CDR1 SNHLY, CDR2 FYNNEI. Losses at the gene ends were 3 bases for V and 4 bases for J; bases not matched to a gene: 5. The CDR3 spans 15 residues. The CDR3 protein is CASSEQGAFNQPQHF. The CDR3 bases are TGTGCCAGCAGTGAGCAGGGGGCCTTTAATCAGCCCCAGCATTTT.

V and J are TRBV6-1 and TRBJ1-3; D is uncertain. The CDR3 runs to 13 residues. Germline CDR1 is MNHNS and CDR2 is SASEGT. V dropped 1 base and J dropped 8 bases, with 9 bases sitting between them. The CDR3 region has the DNA TGTGCCAGCAGTGAAGGGTTAAGTGACACCATATATTTT. Residues: CASSEGLSDTIYF.

The chain joins TRBV5-1 to TRBJ2-5; 7 nucleotides match TRBD2. The ends lost 0 bases at V and 2 bases at J; junction bases unmatched: 1. This CDR3 has 14 amino acids. Per the germline V gene, CDR1 is SGHRS and CDR2 is YFSETQ. CDR3 amino acids: CASSLVGGQETQYF. CDR3 DNA sequence: TGCGCCAGCAGCTTGGTGGGAGGGCAAGAGACCCAGTACTTC.

The table lists this clone with a count of one. The CDR3 nucleotides are TGTGCCAGCAGCTTAACGGGCGGGGTTAATACGCAGTATTTT. Translated, it gives CASSLTGGVNTQYF. V and J are TRBV7-6 and TRBJ2-3; D is possibly TRBD2 (6 bases). With 2 bases removed from V and 7 bases from J, the gap between germline ends came to 13 bases. CDR3 length: 14 amino acids. Germline-derived CDR1 and CDR2 are SGHVS and FNYEAQ. The full variable domain, rest sourced from reference TRBV7-6 and TRBJ2-3, is GAGVSQSPRYKVTKRGQDVALRCDPISGHVSLYWYRQALGQGPEFLTYFNYEAQQDKSGLPNDRFSAERPEGSISTLTIQRTEQRDSAMYRCASSLTGGVNTQYFGPGTRLTVL.

This chain links TRBV7-9 with TRBJ1-2, with 8 bases matching TRBD1. The CDR3 totals 15 residues. The junction had 11 bases not matched to a gene; V was cut back by 5 bases and J by 6 bases. Germline V gene data show CDR1 as SEHNR and CDR2 as FQNEAQ (reference sequence). CDR3 nucleotides: TGTGCCAGCAGCAGAGTCGGACAGGGTGGAAATGGCTACACCTTC. Protein sequence: CASSRVGQGGNGYTF.

This rearrangement joins TRBV3-1 (or the pseudogene TRBV3-2) to TRBJ1-2; 9 bases line up with TRBD1. This CDR3 region has 17 residues. Germline V gene lookup returns CDR1 LGHDT and CDR2 YNNKEL (reference sequence). With 0 bases clipped from V and 6 bases from J, the junction kept 11 bases outside the gene matches. DNA of the CDR3: TGTGCCAGCAGCCAAGATTCTCGGACAGGGGTTCTAGATGGCTACACCTTC. It codes for CASSQDSRTGVLDGYTF.